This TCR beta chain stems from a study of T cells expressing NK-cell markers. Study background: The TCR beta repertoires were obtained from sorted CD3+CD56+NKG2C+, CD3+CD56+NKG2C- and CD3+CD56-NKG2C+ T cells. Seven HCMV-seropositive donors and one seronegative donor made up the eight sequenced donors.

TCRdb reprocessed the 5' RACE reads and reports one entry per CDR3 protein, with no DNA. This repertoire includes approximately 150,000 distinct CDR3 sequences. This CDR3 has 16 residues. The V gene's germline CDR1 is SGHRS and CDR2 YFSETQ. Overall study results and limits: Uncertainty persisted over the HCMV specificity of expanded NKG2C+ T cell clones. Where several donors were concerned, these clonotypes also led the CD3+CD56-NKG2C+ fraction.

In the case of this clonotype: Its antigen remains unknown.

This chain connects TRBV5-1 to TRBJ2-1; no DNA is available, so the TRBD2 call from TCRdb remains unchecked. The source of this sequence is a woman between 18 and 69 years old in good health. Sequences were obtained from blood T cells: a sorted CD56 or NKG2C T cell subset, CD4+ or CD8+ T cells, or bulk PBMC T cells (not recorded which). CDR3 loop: CASSTVAGSGYNEQFF. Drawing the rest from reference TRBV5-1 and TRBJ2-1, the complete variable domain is KAGVTQTPRYLIKTRGQQVTLSCSPISGHRSVSWYQQTPGQGLQFLFEYFSETQRNKGNFPGRFSGRQFSNSRSEMNVSTLELGDSALYLCASSTVAGSGYNEQFFGPGTRLTVL.